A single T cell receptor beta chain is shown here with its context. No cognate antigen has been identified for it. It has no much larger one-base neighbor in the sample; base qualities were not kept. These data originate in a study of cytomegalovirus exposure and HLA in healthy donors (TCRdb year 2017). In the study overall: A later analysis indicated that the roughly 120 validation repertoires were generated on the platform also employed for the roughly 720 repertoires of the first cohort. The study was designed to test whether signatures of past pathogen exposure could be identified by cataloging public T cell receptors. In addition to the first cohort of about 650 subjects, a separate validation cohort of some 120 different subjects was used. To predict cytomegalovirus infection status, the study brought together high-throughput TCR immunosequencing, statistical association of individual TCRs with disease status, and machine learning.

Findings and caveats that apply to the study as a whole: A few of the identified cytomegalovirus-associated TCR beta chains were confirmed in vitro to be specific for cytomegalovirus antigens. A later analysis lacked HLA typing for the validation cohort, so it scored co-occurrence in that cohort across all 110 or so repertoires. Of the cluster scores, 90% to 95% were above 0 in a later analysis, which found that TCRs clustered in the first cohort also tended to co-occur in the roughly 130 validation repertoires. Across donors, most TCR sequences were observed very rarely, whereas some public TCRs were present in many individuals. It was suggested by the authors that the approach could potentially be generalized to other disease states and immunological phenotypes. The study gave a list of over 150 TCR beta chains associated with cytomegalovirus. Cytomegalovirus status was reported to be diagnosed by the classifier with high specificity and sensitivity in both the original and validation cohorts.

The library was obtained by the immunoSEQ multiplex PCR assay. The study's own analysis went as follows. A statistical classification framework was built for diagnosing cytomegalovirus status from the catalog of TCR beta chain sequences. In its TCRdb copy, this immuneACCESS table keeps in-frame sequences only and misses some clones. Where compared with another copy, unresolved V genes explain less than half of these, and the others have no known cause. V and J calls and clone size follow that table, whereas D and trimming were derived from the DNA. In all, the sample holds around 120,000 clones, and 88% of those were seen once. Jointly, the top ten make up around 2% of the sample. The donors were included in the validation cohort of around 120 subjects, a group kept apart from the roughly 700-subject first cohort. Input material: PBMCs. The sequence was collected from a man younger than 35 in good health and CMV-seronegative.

For the CDR3, the sequence is CASRDRGGNTDTQYF. The DNA is as follows: TGTGCCAGCAGAGACAGGGGGGGGAACACAGATACGCAGTATTTT. The chain is made from TRBV6-6 and TRBJ2-3; TRBD1 aligns with 9 central bases. V is trimmed back by 6 bases and J by 2 bases, and the junction contains 6 bases that no gene match accounts for. Counted from cysteine to phenylalanine, this CDR3 has 15 amino acids. Only the CDR3 part of the read is kept: 45 bases, read in frame from the first base. The germline V gene encodes CDR1 MNHNY and CDR2 SVGAGI (reference sequence).